The 24 T cell receptor beta chains below come from one sample, sequenced in a study of blood T cell repertoires in COVID-19. Sequencing used immunoSEQ multiplex PCR; TCRdb keeps in-frame clones, though not all of them. This table holds 150,000 to 200,000 clones, approximately 86% found once. The sample consisted of peripheral blood. All receptors derive from a man aged 60 to 69 with acute or convalescent COVID-19.

The chain is built from TRBV4-1 and TRBJ2-5; 7 bases are shared with TRBD2. In germline, CDR1 is MGHRA, CDR2 YSYEKL. Trimming removed 2 bases from V and 2 bases from J; junction bases left unmatched: 2. The CDR3 is 14 amino acids. This CDR3 reads CASSQPGGQETQYF. The CDR3 DNA reads TGCGCCAGCAGCCAACCGGGGGGTCAAGAGACCCAGTACTTC.

The chain employs TRBV19 and TRBJ2-1; perhaps TRBD2 as D (6 bases). The V gene's germline CDR1 is LNHDA and CDR2 SQIVND (reference sequence). This CDR3 spans 15 amino acids. V lost 4 bases to trimming and J lost 7 bases, with 17 bases between them. The CDR3 DNA follows: TGTGCCAGTAGTAGCGGGGCGGGAAGCCCGAATGAGCAGTTCTTC. Translation gives CASSSGAGSPNEQFF. Looking up the rest from reference TRBV19 and TRBJ2-1 gives the full variable domain: DGGITQSPKYLFRKEGQNVTLSCEQNLNHDAMYWYRQDPGQGLRLIYYSQIVNDFQKGDIAEGYSVSREKKESFPLTVTSAQKNPTAFYLCASSSGAGSPNEQFFGPGTRLTVL.

In this sample, this clone turned up once. V is TRBV3-1 (or the pseudogene TRBV3-2) and J is TRBJ2-7; D is uncertain. Deletions cut 3 bases from V and 6 bases from J, with 9 bases between. Germline loops: CDR1 LGHDT, CDR2 YNNKEL (reference sequence). This CDR3 is 12 amino acids long. This CDR3 is CASSHAASEQYF. DNA for the CDR3: TGTGCCAGCAGCCACGCAGCTAGCGAGCAGTACTTC.

V is TRBV11-3 and J is TRBJ2-7; D ambiguous. This CDR3 has 13 residues. V gave up 1 base and J gave up 3 bases, with 7 bases separating them. Germline-derived CDR1 and CDR2 are SGHNT and YENEEA. This CDR3 is CASSLGGNYEQYF. The CDR3 coding sequence is TGTGCCAGCAGCTTAGGCGGAAACTACGAGCAGTACTTC.

V gene TRBV24-1 combines with J gene TRBJ2-1, with TRBD2 identical over 12 bases. V shed 3 bases, J shed 7 bases, and the junction held 12 bases outside the gene matches. Germline V CDR1 and CDR2: KGHDR, SFDVKD. This CDR3 has 18 amino acids. CDR3 amino acids: CATSDTRASGRATNEQFF. The CDR3 DNA sequence: TGTGCCACCAGTGATACAAGGGCTAGCGGGAGGGCGACGAATGAGCAGTTCTTC.

V usage is TRBV5-4 and J usage is TRBJ2-2; D may be TRBD1 (6 bases). This CDR3 has 16 residues. V was clipped by 5 bases and J by 4 bases, with 18 bases between them. Germline-derived CDR1 and CDR2 are SGHNT and YYREEE (reference sequence). The CDR3 here is CASSSGTTGSTGELFF. For the CDR3, the DNA is TGTGCCAGCAGTTCCGGGACAACCGGCAGCACCGGGGAGCTGTTTTTT. The complete variable domain, with remaining parts taken from reference TRBV5-4 and TRBJ2-2, reads ETGVTQSPTHLIKTRGQQVTLRCSSQSGHNTVSWYQQALGQGPQFIFQYYREEENGRGNFPPRFSGLQFPNYSSELNVNALELDDSALYLCASSSGTTGSTGELFFGEGSRLTVL.

The V call is TRBV9, the J call TRBJ1-5; the match to TRBD1 covers 9 bases. Germline CDR1 SGDLS, CDR2 YYNGEE. This CDR3 has 18 residues. V lost 3 bases to trimming and J lost 0 bases; unmatched junction nucleotides: 10. In DNA form, the CDR3 reads TGTGCCAGCAGCGGATGGGACAGGGAAGGGGATAGCAATCAGCCCCAGCATTTT. Translated: CASSGWDREGDSNQPQHF.

The genes are TRBV28 and TRBJ1-1; 11 bases are shared with TRBD1. The CDR3 length is 15 residues. The V and J ends lost 6 bases and 4 bases, in that order; junction bases with no gene match: 7. Germline V gene lookup returns CDR1 MDHEN and CDR2 SYDVKM. The CDR3 DNA is TGTGCCAGCAGGCATCCGGGACAGGGGGGCACTGAAGCTTTCTTT. It encodes CASRHPGQGGTEAFF.

V gene TRBV5-4 combines with J gene TRBJ1-5; D unresolved. In germline, CDR1 is SGHNT, CDR2 YYREEE (reference sequence). The CDR3 is 11 residues long. With 3 bases removed from V and 9 bases from J, the gap between germline ends came to 7 bases. The CDR3 here is CASSSRGPQHF. The CDR3 nucleotides are TGTGCCAGCAGCTCCCGGGGGCCCCAGCATTTT.

This clone was counted a single time. The rearrangement links TRBV7-9 to TRBJ1-3; TRBD1 agrees at 11 bases. With 10 bases clipped from V and 1 base from J, the junction kept 6 bases outside the gene matches. CDR1 and CDR2 from the germline V gene are SEHNR and FQNEAQ (reference sequence). CDR3 length: 15 amino acids. CDR3 loop: CATVGQGASGNTIYF. In DNA, the CDR3 is TGTGCCACCGTTGGACAGGGGGCGTCTGGAAACACCATATATTTT. Using reference TRBV7-9 and TRBJ1-3 for the parts outside the CDR3, the full variable domain is DTGVSQNPRHKITKRGQNVTFRCDPISEHNRLYWYRQTLGQGPEFLTYFQNEAQLEKSRLLSDRFSAERPKGSFSTLEIQRTEQGDSAMYLCATVGQGASGNTIYFGEGSWLTVV.

The chain couples TRBV23-1 to TRBJ1-5; 7 bases are shared with TRBD1. TRBV23-1 is an ORF, and what it does is uncertain. With V trimmed by 2 bases and J by 0 bases, 10 bases remained unmatched. There are 18 residues in the CDR3. CDR3 protein: CASSQEGQRAYSNQPQHF. The CDR3 DNA sequence: TGCGCCAGCAGTCAAGAGGGACAGCGGGCCTATAGCAATCAGCCCCAGCATTTT.

The chain is built from TRBV28 and TRBJ2-7; 7 nucleotides agree with TRBD1. This CDR3 has 14 amino acids. The trim removed 5 bases at V and 3 bases at J, leaving 7 bases unmatched. Germline values: CDR1 MDHEN, CDR2 SYDVKM. Written as DNA, the CDR3 is TGTGCCAGCAGTCCCGACAGGGAAGGCTACGAGCAGTACTTC. Protein sequence: CASSPDREGYEQYF.

The rearrangement links TRBV4-2 to TRBJ2-3, with TRBD2 identical over 8 bases. V shed 1 base and J 7 bases; nucleotides not matched to a gene: 7. This CDR3 is 15 amino acids long. In germline, CDR1 is LGHNA, CDR2 YNFKEQ. The CDR3 DNA is TGTGCCAGCAGCCAAGCATCGAGGACTAGCCATACGCAGTATTTT. It translates to CASSQASRTSHTQYF.

The CDR3 spells CASSLDTGGTEAFF. DNA for the CDR3: TGCGCCAGCAGCTTGGATACAGGGGGGACTGAAGCTTTCTTT. The rearrangement links TRBV5-1 to TRBJ1-1, with TRBD1 matching over 8 bases. The CDR3 contains 14 residues. CDR1 is SGHRS and CDR2 is YFSETQ in the germline V gene. J gave up 5 bases and V 0 bases, and 3 bases lay outside the gene matches. The full variable domain, rest sourced from reference TRBV5-1 and TRBJ1-1, is KAGVTQTPRYLIKTRGQQVTLSCSPISGHRSVSWYQQTPGQGLQFLFEYFSETQRNKGNFPGRFSGRQFSNSRSEMNVSTLELGDSALYLCASSLDTGGTEAFFGQGTRLTVV.

This chain uses TRBV2 with TRBJ1-2; 7 bases match TRBD1. This CDR3 contains 15 residues. Germline CDR1 SNHLY, CDR2 FYNNEI. V trimming: 4 bases; J trimming: 4 bases; junction bases outside the gene matches: 9. The CDR3 bases are TGTGCCAGCAGTGGAAACAGGGGACCCTCCTATGGCTACACCTTC. Translation: CASSGNRGPSYGYTF. Filled out from reference TRBV2 and TRBJ1-2, the complete variable domain reads EPEVTQTPSHQVTQMGQEVILRCVPISNHLYFYWYRQILGQKVEFLVSFYNNEISEKSEIFDDQFSVERPDGSNFTLKIRSTKLEDSAMYFCASSGNRGPSYGYTFGSGTRLTVV.

This rearrangement joins TRBV5-1 to TRBJ2-3; D might be TRBD2 (5 bases). The CDR3 is 13 amino acids. Germline assignment: CDR1 SGHRS and CDR2 YFSETQ. V lost 3 bases and J 7 bases, leaving 12 bases between the germline ends. Here the CDR3 reads CASSSDGGYTQYF. CDR3 sequence (DNA): TGCGCCAGCAGCTCCGACGGCGGGTATACGCAGTATTTT.

This chain links TRBV5-5 with TRBJ2-5; 8 positions agree with TRBD1. Unmatched junction bases numbered 5, after V lost 2 bases and J lost 2 bases. This CDR3 spans 15 amino acids. Germline V gives CDR1 SGHKS, CDR2 YYEKEE (reference sequence). Here the CDR3 reads CASSFIWDRQETQYF. Here the CDR3 DNA reads TGTGCCAGCAGCTTTATCTGGGACAGGCAAGAGACCCAGTACTTC.

V usage is TRBV2 and J usage is TRBJ2-3, with TRBD2 matching 7 bases. Per the germline V gene, CDR1 is SNHLY and CDR2 is FYNNEI. CDR3 size: 16 residues. The junction had 16 bases not matched to a gene; V was cut back by 8 bases and J by 5 bases. In DNA form, the CDR3 reads TGTGCCAGCCTTGATATAGAAGGTTGGGAGGGAGATACGCAGTATTTT. It specifies CASLDIEGWEGDTQYF.

The chain joins TRBV27 to TRBJ1-6; 7 nucleotides line up with TRBD1. The CDR3 totals 14 residues. From germline, CDR1 is MNHEY and CDR2 SMNVEV (reference sequence). V shed 6 bases, J shed 7 bases, and the junction held 6 bases outside the gene matches. CDR3 protein: CASSWTGENSPLHF. The CDR3, as DNA: TGTGCCAGCAGCTGGACAGGAGAAAATTCACCCCTCCACTTT.

This sequence joins TRBV6-4 and TRBJ2-1; D might be TRBD1 (5 bases). The CDR3 sequence is 13 residues long. V lost 5 bases and J 6 bases, leaving 11 bases between the germline ends. In germline, CDR1 is MRHNA, CDR2 SNTAGT. CDR3 nucleotides: TGTGCCAGCAGTCCCTCAAGGGGCAATGAGCAGTTCTTC. It yields the protein CASSPSRGNEQFF.

This clone was recorded a few times. The chain combines TRBV29-1 with TRBJ2-7; D uncertain. Trimming removed 4 bases from V and 6 bases from J, with 10 bases in between. CDR3 length equals 11 residues. Germline V gene data show CDR1 as SQVTM and CDR2 as ANQGSEA. The CDR3 is CSVAGLSEQYF. The CDR3, as DNA: TGCAGCGTTGCAGGTTTATCCGAGCAGTACTTC.

This clone has a single count. The V call is TRBV30, the J call TRBJ1-4; no clear D. The V end lost 0 bases, the J end lost 1 base, and 3 bases lay between the germline ends. The CDR3 is 13 residues long. Germline V gene data show CDR1 as GTSNPN and CDR2 as SVGIG (reference sequence). The CDR3 is CAWSVVTNEKLFF. Written as DNA, the CDR3 is TGTGCCTGGAGTGTCGTAACTAATGAAAAACTGTTTTTT.

This chain uses TRBV7-2 with TRBJ2-6; a possible D gene is TRBD1 (5 bases). V was clipped by 0 bases and J by 7 bases, with 10 bases between them. This CDR3 contains 15 residues. Germline V gene data show CDR1 as SGHTA and CDR2 as FQGNSA. The CDR3 loop is CASSLAQGSANVLTF. In DNA form, the CDR3 reads TGTGCCAGCAGCTTAGCTCAGGGCTCCGCCAACGTCCTGACTTTC.

With regard to this clone: Germline and junction disagree at one end, which may indicate a read error. This rearrangement joins TRBV27 to TRBJ2-2; 9 bases fit TRBD1. This CDR3 is 16 amino acids long. CDR1 is MNHEY, CDR2 SMNVEV, per germline (reference sequence). The DNA for the CDR3 is TGTGCCAGCAGGGGGGACAGGGTCGAGAACACCGCGGAGCTGTTTTTT. It is translated as CASRGDRVENTAELFF.